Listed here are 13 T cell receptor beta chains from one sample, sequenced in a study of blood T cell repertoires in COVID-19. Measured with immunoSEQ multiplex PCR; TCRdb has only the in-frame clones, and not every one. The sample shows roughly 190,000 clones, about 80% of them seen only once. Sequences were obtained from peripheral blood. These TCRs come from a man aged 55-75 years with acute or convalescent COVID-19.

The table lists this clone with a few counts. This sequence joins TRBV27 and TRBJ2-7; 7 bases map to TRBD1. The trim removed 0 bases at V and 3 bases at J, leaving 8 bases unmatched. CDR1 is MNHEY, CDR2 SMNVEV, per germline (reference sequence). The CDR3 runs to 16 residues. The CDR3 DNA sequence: TGTGCCAGCAGTTTATCTCCGGGACAGATCTTCTACGAGCAGTACTTC. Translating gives CASSLSPGQIFYEQYF.

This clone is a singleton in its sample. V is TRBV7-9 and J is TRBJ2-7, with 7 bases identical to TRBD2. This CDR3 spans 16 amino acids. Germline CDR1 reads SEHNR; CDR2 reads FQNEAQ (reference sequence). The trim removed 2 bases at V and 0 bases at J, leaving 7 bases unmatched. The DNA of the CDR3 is TGTGCCAGCAGCTTAACTTCTAGCGGTAACTCCTACGAGCAGTACTTC. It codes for CASSLTSSGNSYEQYF.

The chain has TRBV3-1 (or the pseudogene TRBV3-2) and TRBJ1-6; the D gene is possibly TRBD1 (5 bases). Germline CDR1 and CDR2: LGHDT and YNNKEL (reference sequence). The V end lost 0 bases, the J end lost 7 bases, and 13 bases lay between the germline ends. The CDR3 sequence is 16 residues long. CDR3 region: CASSQDWGGGNSPLHF. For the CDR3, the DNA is TGTGCCAGCAGCCAAGATTGGGGGGGAGGCAATTCACCCCTCCACTTT.

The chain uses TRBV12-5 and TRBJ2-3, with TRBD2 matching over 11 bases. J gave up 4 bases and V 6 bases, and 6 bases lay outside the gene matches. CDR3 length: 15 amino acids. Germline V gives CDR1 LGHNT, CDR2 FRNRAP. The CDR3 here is CASGTPGLAADTQYF. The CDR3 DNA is TGTGCTAGTGGCACCCCGGGACTAGCGGCAGATACGCAGTATTTT.

The CDR3 DNA sequence: TGTGCCACCAGTGATCCGCCCCAACTACATGGCTACACCTTC. Protein product: CATSDPPQLHGYTF. The chain links TRBV24-1 to TRBJ1-2; D ambiguous. Trimming removed 3 bases from V and 6 bases from J, with 13 bases in between. CDR3 length: 14 residues. Germline CDR1 reads KGHDR; CDR2 reads SFDVKD.

The CDR3 here is CASSQPRLRRGVYEQYF. Here the CDR3 DNA reads TGCGCCAGCAGCCAACCCAGACTTCGGCGGGGGGTCTACGAGCAGTACTTC. This chain links TRBV4-1 with TRBJ2-7; 8 bases fit TRBD2. V trimming: 2 bases; J trimming: 3 bases; junction bases outside the gene matches: 12. This CDR3 has 17 amino acids. Germline V gene data show CDR1 as MGHRA and CDR2 as YSYEKL.

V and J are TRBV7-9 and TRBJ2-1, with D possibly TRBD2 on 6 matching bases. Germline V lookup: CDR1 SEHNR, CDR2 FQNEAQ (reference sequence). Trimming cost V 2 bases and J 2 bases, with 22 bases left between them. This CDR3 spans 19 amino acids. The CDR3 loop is CASSLLGGVEDFTYNEQFF. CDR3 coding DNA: TGTGCCAGCAGCTTATTAGGAGGGGTGGAGGATTTCACCTACAATGAGCAGTTCTTC. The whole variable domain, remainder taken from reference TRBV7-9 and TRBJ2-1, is DTGVSQNPRHKITKRGQNVTFRCDPISEHNRLYWYRQTLGQGPEFLTYFQNEAQLEKSRLLSDRFSAERPKGSFSTLEIQRTEQGDSAMYLCASSLLGGVEDFTYNEQFFGPGTRLTVL.

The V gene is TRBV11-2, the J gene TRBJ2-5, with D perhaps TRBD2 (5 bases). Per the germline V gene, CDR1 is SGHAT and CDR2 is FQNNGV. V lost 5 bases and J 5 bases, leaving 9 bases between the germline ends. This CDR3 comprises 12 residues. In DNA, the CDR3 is TGTGCCAGCAGCATTAGCGATGAGACCCAGTACTTC. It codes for CASSISDETQYF.

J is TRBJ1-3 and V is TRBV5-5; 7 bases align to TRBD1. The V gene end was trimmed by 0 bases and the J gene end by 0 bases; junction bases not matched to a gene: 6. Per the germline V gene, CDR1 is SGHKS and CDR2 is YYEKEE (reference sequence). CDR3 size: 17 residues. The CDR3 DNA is TGTGCCAGCAGCTTGGAGGGGGCAGGCAACTCTGGAAACACCATATATTTT. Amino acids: CASSLEGAGNSGNTIYF.

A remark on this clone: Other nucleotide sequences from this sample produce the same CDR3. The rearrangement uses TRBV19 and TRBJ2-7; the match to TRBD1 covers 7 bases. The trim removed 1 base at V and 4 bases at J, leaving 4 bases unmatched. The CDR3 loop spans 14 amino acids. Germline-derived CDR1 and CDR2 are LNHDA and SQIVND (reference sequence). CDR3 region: CASSIGTGTYEQYF. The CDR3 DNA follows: TGTGCCAGTAGTATAGGGACAGGCACGTACGAGCAGTACTTC.

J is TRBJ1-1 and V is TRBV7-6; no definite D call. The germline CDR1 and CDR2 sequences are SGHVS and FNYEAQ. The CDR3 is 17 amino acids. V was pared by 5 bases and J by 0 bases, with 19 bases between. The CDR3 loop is CASSPQITPVMNTEAFF. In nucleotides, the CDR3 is TGTGCCAGCAGCCCTCAAATTACCCCGGTTATGAACACTGAAGCTTTCTTT.

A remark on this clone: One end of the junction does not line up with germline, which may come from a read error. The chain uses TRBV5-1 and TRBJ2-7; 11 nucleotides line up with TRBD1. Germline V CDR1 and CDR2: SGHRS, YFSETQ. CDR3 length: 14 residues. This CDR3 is CASRRDRGGPRRDF. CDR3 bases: TGCGCCAGCAGAAGGGACAGGGGGGGCCCCCGTCGGGACTTC.

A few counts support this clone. Here the CDR3 reads CASSLRDRGLNTEAFF. The CDR3 coding sequence is TGTGCCAGCAGTTTGCGGGACAGGGGGCTGAACACTGAAGCTTTCTTT. The chain links TRBV27 to TRBJ1-1, with 12 bases matching TRBD1. Trimming removed 3 bases from V and 0 bases from J; junction bases left unmatched: 2. Germline CDR1 and CDR2: MNHEY and SMNVEV (reference sequence). The CDR3 spans 16 residues.